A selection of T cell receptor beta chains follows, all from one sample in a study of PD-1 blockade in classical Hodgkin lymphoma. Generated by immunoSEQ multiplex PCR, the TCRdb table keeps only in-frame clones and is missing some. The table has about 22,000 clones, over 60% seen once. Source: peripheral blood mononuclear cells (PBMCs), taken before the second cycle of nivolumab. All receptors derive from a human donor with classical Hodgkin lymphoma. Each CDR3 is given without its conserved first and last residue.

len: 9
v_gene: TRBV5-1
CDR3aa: ASSRGLEAF

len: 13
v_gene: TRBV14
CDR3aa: ASSQPGQGNGELF

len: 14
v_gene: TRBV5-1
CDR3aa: ASSLAGGRAKNIQY

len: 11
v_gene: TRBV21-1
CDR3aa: ASSKDGGDTQY

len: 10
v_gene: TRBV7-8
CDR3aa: ASSPQGDTQY

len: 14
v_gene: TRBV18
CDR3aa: ASSPSGPSGANVLT

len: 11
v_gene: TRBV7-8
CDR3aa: ASRSGSGAEAF

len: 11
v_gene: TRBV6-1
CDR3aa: AVEARNTGELF

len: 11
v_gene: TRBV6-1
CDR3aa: ASSEIPTGELF

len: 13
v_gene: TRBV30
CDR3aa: AWSVQGGRPYEQY

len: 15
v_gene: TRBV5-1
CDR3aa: ASSLRSQGSSTDTQY

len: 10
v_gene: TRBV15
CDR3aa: ATSNGQIEQY

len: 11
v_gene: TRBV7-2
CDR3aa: ASTLQFNYGYT

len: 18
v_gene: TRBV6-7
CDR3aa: ASSYPRDRGRTASYQPQH

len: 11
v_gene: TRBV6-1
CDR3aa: ASGATAGNEQY

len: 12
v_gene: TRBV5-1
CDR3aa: ASTRDASSYEQY

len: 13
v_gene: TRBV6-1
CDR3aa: ASSISSSGANVLT

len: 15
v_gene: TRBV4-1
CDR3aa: ASSLDPKWGIYNEQF

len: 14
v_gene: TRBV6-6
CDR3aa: ASTIRQGADTGELF

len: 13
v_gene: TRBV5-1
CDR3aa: ASSLDPGATDTQY

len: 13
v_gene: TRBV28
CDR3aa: ASSLPGFPSYEQY

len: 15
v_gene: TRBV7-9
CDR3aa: ASSLAQRQGPQETQY

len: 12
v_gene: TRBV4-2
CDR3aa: ASSLQTGPYEQY

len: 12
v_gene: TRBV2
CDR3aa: ASQMTGWDEKLF

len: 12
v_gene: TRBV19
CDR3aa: ASSEGGGNQPQH

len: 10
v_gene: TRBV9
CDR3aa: ASRPLGTEAF